This TCR beta chain was identified in a study of beta chain features in type 1 diabetes. Study overall: The samples had about 110,000,000 sorted cells examined in all.

Every isolated RNA sample was fully reverse transcribed, so sequencing captured expressed TCRB transcripts. Some clones are missing from TCRdb's copy, which holds only in-frame ones; the method was immunoSEQ multiplex PCR. Seen here are roughly 150,000 clones, roughly 8% observed once, and the top ten hold 0.5%. Germline V gene data show CDR1 as GTSNPN and CDR2 as SVGIG (reference sequence). The CDR3 covers 16 residues. After removal of 0 bases from V and 1 base from J, the junction contained 8 bases not matched to a gene. Overall study findings and caveats: A moderate, significant TCRB CDR3 shortening appeared in type 1 diabetes across four CD4+ subsets. A greater similarity of naive, central memory and Treg TCRB repertoires was seen among patients than among healthy donors. Insertions were fewer and deletions more numerous at VDJ junctions in type 1 diabetes patients.

Of note for this clone: Antigen specificity is unknown.

Sorting gave populations that all exceeded 95% purity. The chain carries TRBV30 and TRBJ2-5; 7 bases agree with TRBD2. The TCR was taken from a man younger than 30 with type 1 diabetes. Input material: central memory CD4+ T cells from blood. In DNA, the CDR3 is TGTGCCTGGAGTGTATTAAGCGGGGACGGCCAAGAGACCCAGTACTTC. Translating gives CAWSVLSGDGQETQYF.